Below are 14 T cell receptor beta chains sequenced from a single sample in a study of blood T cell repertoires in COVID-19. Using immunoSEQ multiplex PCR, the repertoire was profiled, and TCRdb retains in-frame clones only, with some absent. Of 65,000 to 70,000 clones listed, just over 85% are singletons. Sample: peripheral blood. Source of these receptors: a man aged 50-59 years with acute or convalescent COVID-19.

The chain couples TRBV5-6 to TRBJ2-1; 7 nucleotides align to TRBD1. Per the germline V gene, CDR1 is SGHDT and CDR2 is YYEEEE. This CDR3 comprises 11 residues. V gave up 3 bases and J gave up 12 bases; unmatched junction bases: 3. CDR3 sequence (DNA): TGTGCCAGCAGCTCGGGACAGATGCAGTTCTTC. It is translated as CASSSGQMQFF.

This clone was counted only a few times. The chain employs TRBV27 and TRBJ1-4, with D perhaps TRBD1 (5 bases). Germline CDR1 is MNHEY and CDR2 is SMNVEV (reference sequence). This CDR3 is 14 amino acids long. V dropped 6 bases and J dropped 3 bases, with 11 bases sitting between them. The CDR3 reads CASSSGLPNEKLFF. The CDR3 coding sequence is TGTGCCAGCAGCTCAGGGTTACCTAATGAAAAACTGTTTTTT.

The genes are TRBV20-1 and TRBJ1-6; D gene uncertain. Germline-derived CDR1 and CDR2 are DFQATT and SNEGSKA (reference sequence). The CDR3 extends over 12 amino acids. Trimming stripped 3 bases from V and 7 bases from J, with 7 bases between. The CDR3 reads CSASYLNSPLHF. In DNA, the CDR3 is TGCAGTGCTAGTTACCTAAATTCACCCCTCCACTTT.

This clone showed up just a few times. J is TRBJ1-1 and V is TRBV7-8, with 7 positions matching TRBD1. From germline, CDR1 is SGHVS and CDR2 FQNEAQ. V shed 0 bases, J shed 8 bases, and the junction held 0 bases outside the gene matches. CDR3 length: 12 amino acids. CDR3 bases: TGTGCCAGCAGCTTAGCGGACAGGGAAGCTTTCTTT. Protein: CASSLADREAFF.

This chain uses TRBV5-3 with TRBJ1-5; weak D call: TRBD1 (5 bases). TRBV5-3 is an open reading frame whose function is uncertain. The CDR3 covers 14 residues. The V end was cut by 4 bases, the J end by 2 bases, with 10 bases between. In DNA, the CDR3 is TGTGCCAGAAGCCAGGGTAGGGGCAATCAGCCCCAGCATTTT. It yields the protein CARSQGRGNQPQHF.

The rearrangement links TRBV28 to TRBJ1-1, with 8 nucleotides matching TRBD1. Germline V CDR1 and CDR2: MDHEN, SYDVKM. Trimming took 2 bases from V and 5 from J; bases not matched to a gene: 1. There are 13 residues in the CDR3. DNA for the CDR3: TGTGCCAGCAGTTTAGACAGGGGTACTGAAGCTTTCTTT. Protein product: CASSLDRGTEAFF.

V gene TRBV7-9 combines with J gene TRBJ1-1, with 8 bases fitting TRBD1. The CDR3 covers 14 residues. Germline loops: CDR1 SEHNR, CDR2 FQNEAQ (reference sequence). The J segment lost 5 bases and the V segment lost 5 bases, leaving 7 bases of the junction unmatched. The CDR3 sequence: CASSRQGRRTEAFF. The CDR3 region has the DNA TGTGCCAGCAGCCGACAGGGGCGAAGGACTGAAGCTTTCTTT.

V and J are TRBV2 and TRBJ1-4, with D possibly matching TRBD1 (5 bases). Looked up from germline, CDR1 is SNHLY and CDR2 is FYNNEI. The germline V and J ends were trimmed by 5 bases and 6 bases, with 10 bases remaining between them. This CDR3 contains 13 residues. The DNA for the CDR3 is TGTGCCAGCAGTCGGGGGGACGATGAAAAACTGTTTTTT. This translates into CASSRGDDEKLFF. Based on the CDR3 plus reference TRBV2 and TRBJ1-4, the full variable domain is EPEVTQTPSHQVTQMGQEVILRCVPISNHLYFYWYRQILGQKVEFLVSFYNNEISEKSEIFDDQFSVERPDGSNFTLKIRSTKLEDSAMYFCASSRGDDEKLFFGSGTQLSVL.

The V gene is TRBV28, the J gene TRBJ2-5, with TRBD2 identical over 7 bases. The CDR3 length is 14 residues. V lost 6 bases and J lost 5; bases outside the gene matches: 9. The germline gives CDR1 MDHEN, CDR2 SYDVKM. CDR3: CASRIRWEGETQYF. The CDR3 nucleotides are TGTGCCAGCAGGATCAGGTGGGAGGGGGAGACCCAGTACTTC.

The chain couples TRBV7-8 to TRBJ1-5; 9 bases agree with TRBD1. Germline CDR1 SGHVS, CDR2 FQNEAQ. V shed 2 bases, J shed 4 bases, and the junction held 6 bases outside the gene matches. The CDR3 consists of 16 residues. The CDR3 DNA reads TGTGCCAGCAGCTTACACAGGGGGCTTGCGAATCAGCCCCAGCATTTT. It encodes CASSLHRGLANQPQHF.

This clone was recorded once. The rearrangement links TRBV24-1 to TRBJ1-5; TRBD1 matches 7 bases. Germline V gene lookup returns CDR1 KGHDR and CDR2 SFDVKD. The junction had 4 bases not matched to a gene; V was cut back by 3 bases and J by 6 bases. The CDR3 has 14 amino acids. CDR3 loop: CATSDTGAVQPQHF. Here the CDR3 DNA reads TGTGCCACCAGTGATACAGGGGCCGTTCAGCCCCAGCATTTT.

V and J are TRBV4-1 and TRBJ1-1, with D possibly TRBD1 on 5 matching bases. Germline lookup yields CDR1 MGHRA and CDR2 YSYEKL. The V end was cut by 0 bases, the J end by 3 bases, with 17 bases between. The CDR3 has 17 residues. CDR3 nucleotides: TGCGCCAGCAGCCAAGATTGGGGGGAAGAGTTGGACACTGAAGCTTTCTTT. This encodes CASSQDWGEELDTEAFF.

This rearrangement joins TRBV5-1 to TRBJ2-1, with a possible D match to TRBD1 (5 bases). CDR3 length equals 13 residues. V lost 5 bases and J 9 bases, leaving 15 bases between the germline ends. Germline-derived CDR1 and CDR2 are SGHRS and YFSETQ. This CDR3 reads CASRQAQSSEQFF. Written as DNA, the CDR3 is TGCGCCAGCAGACAGGCTCAAAGTTCTGAGCAGTTCTTC.

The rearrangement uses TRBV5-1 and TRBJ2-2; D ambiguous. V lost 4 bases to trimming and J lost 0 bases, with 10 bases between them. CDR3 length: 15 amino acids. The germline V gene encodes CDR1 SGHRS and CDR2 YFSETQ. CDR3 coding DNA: TGCGCCAGCAGCGCCCAGAGCGCGAACACCGGGGAGCTGTTTTTT. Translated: CASSAQSANTGELFF.